This T cell receptor beta chain was captured by sequencing in a study of shared clonotypes between healthy human individuals. Study-wide points: When compared with the clonotypes that were shared by all four sorted-subset donors, the non-shared clonotypes turned out to have lower generation probabilities.

Only in-frame clones appear in the TCRdb table, and some are missing; sequencing was by immunoSEQ multiplex PCR. The table lists over a million clones, approximately 80% of them singletons. To note about this clone: Antigen unknown.

V was pared by 0 bases and J by 4 bases, with 22 bases between. This CDR3 is 19 amino acids long. CDR1 is SGHNT and CDR2 is YYREEE in the germline V gene (reference sequence). V and J are TRBV5-4 and TRBJ2-2, with D perhaps matching TRBD2 (6 bases). Sequencing was carried out using memory CD4+ T cells from PBMCs. Specified subset: CD45RA-negative fraction. The receptor comes from a man aged 18 to 29 in good health. Some clones in this sample may be carry-over from other donors' samples. The CDR3 is CASSLETGRGRRGTGELFF. The CDR3 DNA follows: TGTGCCAGCAGCTTGGAAACCGGGAGAGGGAGGCGCGGCACCGGGGAGCTGTTTTTT.